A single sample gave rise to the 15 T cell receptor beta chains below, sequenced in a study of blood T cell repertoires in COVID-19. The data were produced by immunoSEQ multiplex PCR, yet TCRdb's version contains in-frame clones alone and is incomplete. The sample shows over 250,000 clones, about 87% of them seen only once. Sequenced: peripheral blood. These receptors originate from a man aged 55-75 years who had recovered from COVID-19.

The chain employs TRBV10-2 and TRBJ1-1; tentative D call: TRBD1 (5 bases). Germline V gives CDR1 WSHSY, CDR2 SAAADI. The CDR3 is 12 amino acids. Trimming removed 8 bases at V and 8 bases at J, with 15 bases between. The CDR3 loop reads CASSIMGQEAFF. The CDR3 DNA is TGCGCCAGCTCAATAATGGGGCAGGAAGCTTTCTTT.

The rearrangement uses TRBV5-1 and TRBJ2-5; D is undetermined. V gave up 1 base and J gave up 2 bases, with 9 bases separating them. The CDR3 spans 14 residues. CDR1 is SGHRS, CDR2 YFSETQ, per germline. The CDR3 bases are TGCGCCAGCAGCTTGTACGGGTCGCAAGAGACCCAGTACTTC. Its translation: CASSLYGSQETQYF. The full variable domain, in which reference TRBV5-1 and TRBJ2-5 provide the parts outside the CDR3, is KAGVTQTPRYLIKTRGQQVTLSCSPISGHRSVSWYQQTPGQGLQFLFEYFSETQRNKGNFPGRFSGRQFSNSRSEMNVSTLELGDSALYLCASSLYGSQETQYFGPGTRLLVL.

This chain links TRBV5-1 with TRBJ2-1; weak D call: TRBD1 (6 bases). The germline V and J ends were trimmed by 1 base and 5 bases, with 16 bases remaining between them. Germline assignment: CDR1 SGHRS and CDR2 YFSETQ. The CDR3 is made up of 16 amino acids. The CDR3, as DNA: TGCGCCAGCAGCTTGCTTCCGGGCAGGGGAAACAATGAGCAGTTCTTC. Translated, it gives CASSLLPGRGNNEQFF.

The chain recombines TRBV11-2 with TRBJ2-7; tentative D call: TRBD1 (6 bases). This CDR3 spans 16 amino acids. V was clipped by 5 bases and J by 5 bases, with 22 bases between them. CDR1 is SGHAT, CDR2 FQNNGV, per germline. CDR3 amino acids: CASSPRWWGPGNEQYF. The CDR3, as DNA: TGTGCCAGCAGCCCCAGATGGTGGGGGCCGGGGAACGAGCAGTACTTC.

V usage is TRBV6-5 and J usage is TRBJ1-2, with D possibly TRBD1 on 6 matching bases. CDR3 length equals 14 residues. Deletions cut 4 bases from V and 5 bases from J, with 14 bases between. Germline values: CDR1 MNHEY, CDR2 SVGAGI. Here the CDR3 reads CASSSGTTLYGYTF. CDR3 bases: TGTGCCAGCAGTTCCGGGACAACGCTGTATGGCTACACCTTC.

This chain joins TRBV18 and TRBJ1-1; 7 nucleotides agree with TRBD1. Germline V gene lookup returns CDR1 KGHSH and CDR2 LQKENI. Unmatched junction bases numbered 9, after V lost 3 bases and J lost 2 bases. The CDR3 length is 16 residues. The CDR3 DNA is TGTGCCAGCTCACCTAAAGAGCAGGGGGTAAACACTGAAGCTTTCTTT. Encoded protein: CASSPKEQGVNTEAFF.

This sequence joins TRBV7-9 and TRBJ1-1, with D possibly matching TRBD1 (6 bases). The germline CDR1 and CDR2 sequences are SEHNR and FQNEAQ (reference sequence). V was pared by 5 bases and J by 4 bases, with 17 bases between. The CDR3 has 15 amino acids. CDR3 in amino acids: CASSPRPTGPTEAFF. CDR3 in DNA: TGTGCCAGCAGCCCGAGACCTACAGGGCCCACTGAAGCTTTCTTT.

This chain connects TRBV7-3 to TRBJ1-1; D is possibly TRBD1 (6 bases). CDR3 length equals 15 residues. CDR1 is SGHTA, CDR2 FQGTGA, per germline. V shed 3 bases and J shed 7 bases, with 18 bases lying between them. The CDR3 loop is CASSFPDSRILEAFF. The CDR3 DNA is TGTGCCAGCAGCTTCCCGGACAGCCGGATCCTTGAAGCTTTCTTT.

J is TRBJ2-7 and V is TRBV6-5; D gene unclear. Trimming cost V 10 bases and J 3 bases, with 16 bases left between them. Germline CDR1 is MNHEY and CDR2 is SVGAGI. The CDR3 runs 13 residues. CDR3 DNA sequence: TGTGCCACCCTTAGCCGAACTAACTACGAGCAGTACTTC. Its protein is CATLSRTNYEQYF.

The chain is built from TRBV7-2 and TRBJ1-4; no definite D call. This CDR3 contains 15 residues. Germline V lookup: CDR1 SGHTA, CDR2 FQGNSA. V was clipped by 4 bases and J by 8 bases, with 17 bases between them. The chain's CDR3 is CASSSQLREGEKLFF. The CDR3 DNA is TGTGCCAGCAGCTCTCAATTGCGCGAGGGAGAAAAACTGTTTTTT.

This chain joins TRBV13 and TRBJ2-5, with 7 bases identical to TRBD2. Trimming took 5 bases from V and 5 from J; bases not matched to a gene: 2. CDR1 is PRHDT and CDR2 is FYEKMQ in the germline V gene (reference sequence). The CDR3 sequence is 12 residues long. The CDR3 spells CASSTGGETQYF. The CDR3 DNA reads TGTGCCAGCAGCACCGGGGGGGAGACCCAGTACTTC.

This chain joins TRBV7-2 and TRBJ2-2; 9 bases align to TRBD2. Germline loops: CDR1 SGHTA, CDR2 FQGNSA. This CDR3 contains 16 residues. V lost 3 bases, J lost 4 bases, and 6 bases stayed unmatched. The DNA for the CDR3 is TGTGCCAGCAGCTTTAGCGGGGGTCATCCCACCGGGGAGCTGTTTTTT. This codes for CASSFSGGHPTGELFF.

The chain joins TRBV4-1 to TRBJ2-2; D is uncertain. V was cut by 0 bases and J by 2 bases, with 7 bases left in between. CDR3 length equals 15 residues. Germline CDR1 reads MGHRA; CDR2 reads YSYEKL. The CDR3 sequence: CASSQERLNTGELFF. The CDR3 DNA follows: TGCGCCAGCAGCCAAGAGCGTCTTAACACCGGGGAGCTGTTTTTT.

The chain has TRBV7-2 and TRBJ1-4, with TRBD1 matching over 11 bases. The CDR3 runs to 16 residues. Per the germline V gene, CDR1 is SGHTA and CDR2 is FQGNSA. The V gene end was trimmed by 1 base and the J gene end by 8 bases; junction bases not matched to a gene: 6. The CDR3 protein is CASSLGRTGGWEKLFF. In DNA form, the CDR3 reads TGTGCCAGCAGCTTAGGGAGGACAGGGGGCTGGGAAAAACTGTTTTTT.

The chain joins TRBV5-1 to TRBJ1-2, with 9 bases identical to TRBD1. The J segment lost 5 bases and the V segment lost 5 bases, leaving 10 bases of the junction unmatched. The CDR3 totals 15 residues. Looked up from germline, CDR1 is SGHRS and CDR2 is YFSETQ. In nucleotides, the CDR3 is TGCGCCAGCAGGCCCGGGACAGGGCTCCCGTATGGCTACACCTTC. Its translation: CASRPGTGLPYGYTF.